The 24 T cell receptor beta chains below were found in one sample sequenced in a study of blood T cell repertoires in COVID-19 (dated by TCRdb to about 2020). Libraries were built with the immunoSEQ multiplex PCR assay. TCRdb carries this immuneACCESS record with in-frame sequences only. Its versions omit some clonotypes, under half of them owing to an unresolved V gene in the studies checked, with the rest unexplained. Recorded for this sample are some 120,000 clones; around 89% of them occurred a single time. The biggest ten clones account for less than 2% of the sample. Input material: peripheral blood. Source of these receptors: a human donor in a cohort sampled during active COVID-19.

The chain has TRBV3-1 (or the pseudogene TRBV3-2) and TRBJ1-2; 8 bases fit TRBD1. Germline V gives CDR1 LGHDT, CDR2 YNNKEL (reference sequence). The CDR3 has 14 residues. V lost 5 bases, J lost 3 bases, and 5 bases stayed unmatched. The CDR3 sequence is CASSWDRLDYGYTF. CDR3 coding DNA: TGTGCCAGCAGCTGGGACAGGCTGGACTATGGCTACACCTTC.

V is TRBV28 and J is TRBJ1-6, with D possibly TRBD1 on 6 matching bases. V was shortened by 5 bases and J by 7 bases, with 24 bases between the two germline ends. Per the germline V gene, CDR1 is MDHEN and CDR2 is SYDVKM. This CDR3 spans 18 amino acids. The CDR3 spells CASSPPSAGEGWNSPLHF. As DNA, the CDR3 is TGTGCCAGCAGTCCACCCTCGGCAGGGGAGGGCTGGAATTCACCCCTCCACTTT. Combining the CDR3 with reference TRBV28 and TRBJ1-6 gives the whole variable domain DVKVTQSSRYLVKRTGEKVFLECVQDMDHENMFWYRQDPGLGLRLIYFSYDVKMKEKGDIPEGYSVSREKKERFSLILESASTNQTSMYLCASSPPSAGEGWNSPLHFGNGTRLTVT.

The CDR3 protein is CASSLGLAGNYEQYF. The CDR3 nucleotides are TGTGCCAGCAGCTTAGGACTAGCGGGGAACTACGAGCAGTACTTC. The chain employs TRBV7-2 and TRBJ2-7; TRBD2 matches 11 bases. This CDR3 region has 15 residues. V dropped 1 base and J dropped 3; count of bases not matched to a gene: 2. CDR1 is SGHTA and CDR2 is FQGNSA in the germline V gene.

As regards this clone: Other DNA sequences in the same sample also yield this CDR3. The chain has TRBV4-1 and TRBJ2-7; 11 bases agree with TRBD2. The CDR3 extends over 15 amino acids. V was pared by 3 bases and J by 2 bases, with 3 bases of the junction left unmatched. Germline CDR1 reads MGHRA; CDR2 reads YSYEKL. In DNA, the CDR3 is TGCGCCAGCAGCCAGGATAGCGGGAGGGCCTACGAGCAGTACTTC. Translated, it gives CASSQDSGRAYEQYF.

This clone occurred a few times. The chain recombines TRBV11-2 with TRBJ1-6; D is unclear. V lost 0 bases and J 8 bases, leaving 11 bases between the germline ends. Germline CDR1 SGHAT, CDR2 FQNNGV. The CDR3 has 15 residues. CDR3 residues: CASSLEPGRDSPLHF. CDR3 nucleotides: TGTGCCAGCAGCTTAGAACCGGGGAGGGATTCACCCCTCCACTTT.

The genes are TRBV27 and TRBJ2-7; 9 nucleotides agree with TRBD1. This CDR3 spans 16 amino acids. Germline CDR1 is MNHEY and CDR2 is SMNVEV (reference sequence). V trimming: 0 bases; J trimming: 4 bases; junction bases outside the gene matches: 7. The CDR3 DNA is TGTGCCAGCAGTTTATCTTCCGGGACAGGGCCATACGAGCAGTACTTC. It encodes CASSLSSGTGPYEQYF.

This clone turned up a few times. The chain combines TRBV3-1 (or the pseudogene TRBV3-2) with TRBJ1-1; D gene ambiguous. Germline V gene lookup returns CDR1 LGHDT and CDR2 YNNKEL (reference sequence). Trimming stripped 1 base from V and 5 bases from J, with 5 bases between. The CDR3 runs to 12 residues. The CDR3 DNA reads TGTGCCAGCAGCCAAGTTGAGACTGAAGCTTTCTTT. As protein: CASSQVETEAFF.

The rearrangement links TRBV6-5 to TRBJ1-1; 7 bases match TRBD1. The length of the CDR3 is 13 residues. CDR1 is MNHEY and CDR2 is SVGAGI in the germline V gene. The V segment lost 7 bases and the J segment 8 bases; nucleotides outside the gene matches: 10. The CDR3 protein is CASNRDSNHEAFF. CDR3 coding DNA: TGTGCCAGCAACCGGGACAGCAATCACGAAGCTTTCTTT.

The chain is built from TRBV29-1 and TRBJ1-6; 8 bases are shared with TRBD1. Unmatched junction bases numbered 0, after V lost 6 bases and J lost 5 bases. CDR3 size: 12 residues. From germline, CDR1 is SQVTM and CDR2 ANQGSEA. CDR3 nucleotides: TGCAGCGTACAGGGGGATAATTCACCCCTCCACTTT. This encodes CSVQGDNSPLHF.

The table lists this clone with a count of one. The chain links TRBV6-5 to TRBJ1-2, with TRBD1 matching 7 bases. The CDR3 length is 15 residues. Germline CDR1 reads MNHEY; CDR2 reads SVGAGI. J lost 2 bases, V lost 5 bases, and 8 bases had no gene match. Here the CDR3 DNA reads TGTGCCAGCAGTATCCGACAGGGAAGAAACTATGGCTACACCTTC. Residues: CASSIRQGRNYGYTF.

This sequence joins TRBV29-1 and TRBJ2-7; 9 nucleotides line up with TRBD1. Germline V gives CDR1 SQVTM, CDR2 ANQGSEA. CDR3 size: 14 residues. V was clipped by 6 bases and J by 4 bases; unmatched bases: 10. The CDR3 sequence is CSVGGTGGVYEQYF. The CDR3, as DNA: TGCAGCGTGGGAGGTACAGGGGGCGTTTACGAGCAGTACTTC.

V and J are TRBV6-4 and TRBJ1-1, with D perhaps TRBD1 (5 bases). This CDR3 contains 17 residues. V was pared by 5 bases and J by 0 bases, with 19 bases between. Germline lookup yields CDR1 MRHNA and CDR2 SNTAGT. Here the CDR3 reads CASSKIRDWLMNTEAFF. The CDR3 DNA sequence: TGTGCCAGCAGTAAAATACGGGACTGGCTAATGAACACTGAAGCTTTCTTT.

The chain couples TRBV27 to TRBJ2-7; 12 bases are shared with TRBD2. Germline CDR1 and CDR2: MNHEY and SMNVEV (reference sequence). CDR3 length: 16 amino acids. With 6 bases clipped from V and 6 bases from J, the junction kept 12 bases outside the gene matches. CDR3 nucleotides: TGTGCCAGCAGATTAATACCCGAGACTAGCGGGGGCGAGCAGTACTTC. Amino acids: CASRLIPETSGGEQYF.

The V gene is TRBV10-3, the J gene TRBJ1-6; TRBD1 matches 7 bases. The CDR3 has 16 amino acids. Trimming at V came to 6 bases and at J to 7 bases, leaving 12 bases not matched to a gene. Germline loops: CDR1 ENHRY, CDR2 SYGVKD. The CDR3 sequence: CAISAHAGTVNSPLHF. DNA of the CDR3: TGTGCCATCAGCGCTCACGCCGGGACAGTAAATTCACCCCTCCACTTT.

This clone showed up just once. The chain uses TRBV2 and TRBJ1-1, with D tentatively TRBD1 (6 bases). V lost 6 bases and J 1 base, leaving 15 bases between the germline ends. This CDR3 spans 15 amino acids. CDR1 and CDR2 (germline): SNHLY, FYNNEI. The CDR3 spells CASRRQERTNTEAFF. The CDR3 coding sequence is TGTGCCAGCAGGCGACAGGAGAGAACGAACACTGAAGCTTTCTTT.

V usage is TRBV5-1 and J usage is TRBJ2-5; 15 nucleotides align to TRBD2. From germline, CDR1 is SGHRS and CDR2 YFSETQ. V trimming: 4 bases; J trimming: 7 bases; junction bases outside the gene matches: 8. This CDR3 comprises 16 residues. The CDR3 spells CASSPGTSGGIGTQYF. The CDR3, as DNA: TGCGCCAGCAGCCCAGGGACTAGCGGGGGGATTGGGACCCAGTACTTC.

The chain links TRBV28 to TRBJ2-1; tentatively, D is TRBD1 (5 bases). There are 17 residues in the CDR3. CDR1 and CDR2 from the germline V gene are MDHEN and SYDVKM. With 7 bases removed from V and 0 bases from J, the gap between germline ends came to 19 bases. CDR3 residues: CASTSSKAGHSYNEQFF. The CDR3, as DNA: TGTGCCAGCACCTCTTCGAAGGCAGGGCACTCCTACAATGAGCAGTTCTTC.

This clone was found once. The chain combines TRBV18 with TRBJ2-7; perhaps TRBD1 as D (6 bases). The CDR3 is 16 residues long. Trimming stripped 1 base from V and 5 bases from J, with 18 bases between. In germline, CDR1 is KGHSH, CDR2 LQKENI. The CDR3 loop reads CASSPLAWVGDNEQYF. The CDR3 nucleotides read TGTGCCAGCTCACCACTAGCTTGGGTTGGGGACAACGAGCAGTACTTC.

The sample holds one count of this clone. This chain joins TRBV2 and TRBJ2-2, with D possibly being TRBD1 (8 bases). V was cut by 6 bases and J by 3 bases, with 14 bases left in between. The CDR3 has 15 residues. Germline loops: CDR1 SNHLY, CDR2 FYNNEI. The CDR3 region has the DNA TGTGCCAGCAGGCGGACAGGGAGGGACACCGGGGAGCTGTTTTTT. It translates to CASRRTGRDTGELFF.

The chain uses TRBV11-1 and TRBJ1-2, with TRBD1 identical over 8 bases. The CDR3 is 14 residues long. V lost 5 bases and J lost 3; bases outside the gene matches: 5. Germline V CDR1 and CDR2: SGHAT, FQDESV (reference sequence). The CDR3 nucleotides read TGTGCCAGCAGCCCGGCGGACAGGGACTATGGCTACACCTTC. Translating gives CASSPADRDYGYTF.

The genes are TRBV14 and TRBJ1-6; 9 positions agree with TRBD1. This CDR3 spans 15 amino acids. V shed 4 bases and J 8 bases; nucleotides not matched to a gene: 6. Germline V lookup: CDR1 SGHDN, CDR2 FVKESK. The CDR3 DNA reads as TGTGCCAGCAGCCGACCGGGACAGGGAGATTCACCCCTCCACTTT. Its translation: CASSRPGQGDSPLHF.

Regarding this clone: The junction departs from the called germline gene at one end, perhaps through a read error. Within the sample, other DNA sequences also encode this same CDR3. This CDR3 is CASSRTGTGVTGELFF. The DNA for the CDR3 is TGTGCTAGCAGCCGAACCGGGACAGGGGTGACCGGGGAGCTGTTTTTT. The chain couples TRBV7-7 to TRBJ2-2; 10 bases are a match to TRBD1. The CDR3 is 16 amino acids. Germline values: CDR1 SSHAT, CDR2 FNYEAQ (reference sequence).

This clone has only one observation. This CDR3 is also generated by other DNA sequences in the sample. The chain carries TRBV19 and TRBJ1-5, with TRBD1 matching over 10 bases. Germline V lookup: CDR1 LNHDA, CDR2 SQIVND (reference sequence). This CDR3 has 17 amino acids. The ends lost 5 bases at V and 3 bases at J; junction bases unmatched: 10. The CDR3 DNA sequence: TGTGCCAGTAGTGGCCGGGACAGGGGCCCAATCAATCAGCCCCAGCATTTT. This codes for CASSGRDRGPINQPQHF.

In its sample, this clone was seen a few times. This sequence joins TRBV5-4 and TRBJ2-1; maybe TRBD1 (6 bases). The germline CDR1 and CDR2 sequences are SGHNT and YYREEE (reference sequence). This CDR3 has 16 amino acids. V dropped 4 bases and J dropped 7 bases, with 21 bases sitting between them. In DNA form, the CDR3 reads TGTGCCAGCAGCCACGGTCGGCAGGGGCTGCAAAATGAGCAGTTCTTC. Its protein is CASSHGRQGLQNEQFF.